This T cell receptor beta chain was sequenced during a study of tumor and adjacent non-tumor tissue in lung cancer. Study outcomes and limitations: Normal lung showed higher cumulative top 100 clone frequency than tumor.

Trimming left V 7 bases short and J 5 bases short, with 18 bases between. Germline CDR1 is MNHNS and CDR2 is SASEGT. This CDR3 is built from 15 residues. This sample's RNA came from whole unsorted tissue. The normal lung tissue was taken more than 3 cm from the tumor edge. A remark on this clonotype: Its specificity is unknown.

TCRbeta libraries were built with three rounds of nested PCR, modified from ARM-PCR. TCRdb reprocessed the multiplex PCR reads via MiXCR and lists one record per CDR3 protein. Of around 57,000 distinct CDR3 sequences listed, over 60% were seen once; the top ten hold around a third. The sequenced sample consisted of distant non-tumor lung tissue. The V and J genes are TRBV6-1 and TRBJ1-5; TRBD1 might be the D (6 bases). This sequence originates from a man in his 70s with non-small cell lung cancer. CDR3 DNA: TGTGCCAGCACGTCCCTGCCGGGGGGGCATCAGCCCCAGCATTTT. Residues: CASTSLPGGHQPQHF.